These T cell receptor beta chains were read from a single sample in a study of Tregs in tolerant kidney transplant recipients. The protocol was immunoSEQ multiplex PCR, while the TCRdb copy is restricted to in-frame clones and leaves out a portion. The sample has 60,000 to 95,000 clones, roughly 98% seen once. Sequenced here: CD4+ T cells from blood, sampled before the transplant. The receptors derive from a human donor who received a combined kidney and bone marrow transplant. The CDR3 runs from the conserved cysteine through the conserved F or W. The D gene is left open where the match is weak. A clone size is listed for some rows: how often the clone was seen (once, few, many), or a class if it is expanded.

j_call clone_size d_call v_call cdr3_nt cdr3_aa
TRBJ1-2 once . TRBV18 TGTGCCAGCTCACCGGGCAGGGGTGGCACTAGCTACACCTTC CASSPGRGGTSYTF
TRBJ2-2 . . TRBV7-3 TGTGCCAGCAGCTTAAGGCGGACCGGGGAGCTGTTTTTT CASSLRRTGELFF
TRBJ1-1 . . TRBV30 TGTGCCTGGAGTTTGACGCTTACAGGGCTTGGAGCTTTCTTT CAWSLTLTGLGAFF
TRBJ2-7 . TRBD1 TRBV6-6 TGTGCCAGCAGCCGAGGGACAGGGGGCGAGCAGTACTTC CASSRGTGGEQYF
TRBJ1-5 once . TRBV19 TGTGCCAGTAAGGGGCGCTGGGGCAATCAGCCCCAGCATTTT CASKGRWGNQPQHF
TRBJ1-2 . . TRBV14 TGTGCCAGCAGCCCTCTGGGACGGGAGACTTTTTATGGCTACACCTTC CASSPLGRETFYGYTF
TRBJ2-7 . . TRBV7-2 TGTGCCAGCAGCTTCCGGGACTTCTACGAGCAGTACTTC CASSFRDFYEQYF
TRBJ2-3 . TRBD2 TRBV4-1 TGCGCCAGCAGCCAAATAGCGGGACTAGCGGATCATTACAAAAGCACAGATACGCAGTATTTT CASSQIAGLADHYKSTDTQYF
TRBJ1-2 . . TRBV7-3 TGTGCCAGCAGCTTTTCTGGGGAGGCTGGCTACACCTTC CASSFSGEAGYTF
TRBJ2-2 once . TRBV5-1 TGCGCCAGCAGCGCCGGGACGAACACCGGGGAGCTGTTTTTT CASSAGTNTGELFF
TRBJ2-5 . . TRBV18 TGTGCCAGCTCACCCCCCTCCGGGGAGACCCAGTACTTC CASSPPSGETQYF
TRBJ2-2 . TRBD1 TRBV11-3 TGTGCCAGCAGCTTAAAATGGGGACAGGGAGTCACCGGGGAGCTGTTTTTT CASSLKWGQGVTGELFF
TRBJ1-2 . . TRBV30 TGTGCCTGGAGTCCCCTTCAAACCCAGGGTGGCTACACCTTC CAWSPLQTQGGYTF
TRBJ1-5 . . TRBV4-1 TGCGCCAGCAGCCAAGAGATAAACAGATGGTTGCATTTT CASSQEINRWLHF
TRBJ2-3 . . TRBV5-4 TGTGCCAGCAGCTCCCCAGGAGATACGCAGTATTTT CASSSPGDTQYF
TRBJ1-2 . . TRBV4-2 TGTGCCAGCAGCCAGAGACAGCCCTATGGCTACACCTTC CASSQRQPYGYTF
TRBJ2-1 . TRBD1 TRBV5-1 TGCGCCAGCAGCTTGAGATCGGGACAGGCATACAATGAGCAGTTCTTC CASSLRSGQAYNEQFF
TRBJ2-5 once . TRBV4-3 TGCGCCAGCAGCCAAGAAACCCCATTGGGGCTCCAAGAGACCCAGTACTTC CASSQETPLGLQETQYF
TRBJ1-1 . TRBD1 TRBV15 TGTGCCACCAGCGGAGTGAGACAGGGCGCAGAAGCTTTCTTT CATSGVRQGAEAFF
TRBJ1-4 . . TRBV15 TGTGCCACCAGCAGAGCCAGGGCAACTAATGAAAAACTGTTTTTT CATSRARATNEKLFF
TRBJ1-3 . . TRBV27 TGTGCCAGCAGTTTACCCTCGGGAAACACCATATATTTT CASSLPSGNTIYF
TRBJ2-7 . TRBD2 TRBV7-2 TGTGCCAGCAGGCCTAGTGCACTAGCGATTTCCGAGCAGTACTTC CASRPSALAISEQYF
TRBJ1-1 . . TRBV7-2 TGTGCCAGCAGCTCTCGGGGTCTTGCCTTGGCTTTCTTT CASSSRGLALAFF
TRBJ2-1 . TRBD2 TRBV19 TGTGCCAGTAGTATATCTAGCGGCTACTACAATGAGCAGTTCTTC CASSISSGYYNEQFF
TRBJ2-3 . . TRBV7-7 TGTGCCAGCAGCTTAGGGGGGACTAGCACAGATACGCAGTATTTT CASSLGGTSTDTQYF
TRBJ2-7 . TRBD1 TRBV27 TGTGCCAGCAGTTTCCTAGACAGGGACGAGCAGTACTTC CASSFLDRDEQYF
TRBJ2-2 . TRBD1 TRBV19 TGTGCCAGTAGTCCGACAGGGGGTGGCACCGGGGAGCTGTTTTTT CASSPTGGGTGELFF